The rows below give T cell receptor beta chains drawn from one sample of a study of T cell responses to AZD1222 COVID-19 vaccine. The method was immunoSEQ multiplex PCR; TCRdb's version includes in-frame clones alone and lacks a portion of them. The repertoire has 150,000 or so clones, roughly nine tenths of them found once; the top ten carry around 3.8%. The sample was peripheral blood, taken 28 days after the second AZD1222 dose. These receptors came from an adult who received the AZD1222 COVID-19 vaccine. CDR3s include the opening cysteine and the closing phenylalanine or tryptophan. The D gene is left open where the match is weak. The size entry is marked missing in some rows and otherwise reads once, few, many or a size class.

d_call: .
clone_size: once
j_call: TRBJ2-7
v_call: TRBV27
cdr3_nt: TGTGCCAGCAGTTCCCTTATATACGGCGAACAGGGCTACGAGCAGTACTTC
cdr3_aa: CASSSLIYGEQGYEQYF

d_call: .
clone_size: .
j_call: TRBJ1-2
v_call: TRBV5-1
cdr3_nt: TGCGCCAGCAGCTCAGCACAGGGTCTAAACTATGGCTACACCTTC
cdr3_aa: CASSSAQGLNYGYTF

d_call: .
clone_size: .
j_call: TRBJ1-3
v_call: TRBV9
cdr3_nt: TGTGCCAGCAGCGTAGGACCATTTGAGGAAGGAGGAAACACCATATATTTT
cdr3_aa: CASSVGPFEEGGNTIYF

d_call: .
clone_size: .
j_call: TRBJ2-7
v_call: TRBV14
cdr3_nt: TGTGCCAGCAGCCAAGATCCCAGGGGCGAGCAGTACTTC
cdr3_aa: CASSQDPRGEQYF

d_call: .
clone_size: .
j_call: TRBJ1-1
v_call: TRBV29-1
cdr3_nt: TGCAGCGTTGAAGAAGGGGATAGGAGCACTGAAGCTTTCTTT
cdr3_aa: CSVEEGDRSTEAFF

d_call: .
clone_size: .
j_call: TRBJ2-4
v_call: TRBV6-4
cdr3_nt: TGTGCCAGCAGTCAAGACCCCAGCGTCATTCAGTACTTC
cdr3_aa: CASSQDPSVIQYF

d_call: .
clone_size: .
j_call: TRBJ2-4
v_call: TRBV12-2
cdr3_nt: TGTGCAAGTCGCTTGAATTCACCGCGGGAGGCGACCAAAAACATTCAGTACTTC
cdr3_aa: CASRLNSPREATKNIQYF

d_call: .
clone_size: few
j_call: TRBJ1-2
v_call: TRBV19
cdr3_nt: TGTGCCAGTACCCGGGGTTCTCAGGCGCACTATGGCTACACCTTC
cdr3_aa: CASTRGSQAHYGYTF

d_call: .
clone_size: .
j_call: TRBJ1-2
v_call: TRBV7-2
cdr3_nt: TGTGCCAGCAGCTCTCGAGGGGGGGGAATAGGGTATGGCTACACCTTC
cdr3_aa: CASSSRGGGIGYGYTF

d_call: TRBD1
clone_size: .
j_call: TRBJ1-2
v_call: TRBV15
cdr3_nt: TGTGCCACCAGCAGACGTAGCCGAGGGGACAGCCATGGCTACACCTTC
cdr3_aa: CATSRRSRGDSHGYTF

d_call: TRBD1
clone_size: .
j_call: TRBJ1-3
v_call: TRBV14
cdr3_nt: TGTGCCAGCAGCCAATGGGGGACAGAGCCTGGAAACACCATATATTTT
cdr3_aa: CASSQWGTEPGNTIYF

d_call: .
clone_size: .
j_call: TRBJ1-4
v_call: TRBV18
cdr3_nt: TGTGCCAGCTCACCTTATTCTACAGGGAACGGTAATGAAAAACTGTTTTTT
cdr3_aa: CASSPYSTGNGNEKLFF

d_call: .
clone_size: .
j_call: TRBJ2-5
v_call: TRBV10-3
cdr3_nt: TGTGCCATCAGTGAGTTGGCCGAGGAGACCCAGTACTTC
cdr3_aa: CAISELAEETQYF

d_call: TRBD2
clone_size: .
j_call: TRBJ2-3
v_call: TRBV6-6
cdr3_nt: TGTGCCAGCAGGCGCGGACTAGCAGACTACGATACGCAGTATTTT
cdr3_aa: CASRRGLADYDTQYF

d_call: TRBD1
clone_size: .
j_call: TRBJ1-2
v_call: TRBV5-4
cdr3_nt: TGTGCCAGCAGCTTACAGGGGGCTGATGGCTACACCTTC
cdr3_aa: CASSLQGADGYTF

d_call: .
clone_size: few
j_call: TRBJ1-2
v_call: TRBV14
cdr3_nt: TGTGCCAGCAGCCAAACCAGGGGTCAGAGAGGGGCTGGCTACACCTTC
cdr3_aa: CASSQTRGQRGAGYTF

d_call: .
clone_size: .
j_call: TRBJ1-5
v_call: TRBV6-1
cdr3_nt: TGTGCCAGCAGTGAATCTCATCGGGCTTTTAGCAATCAGCCCCAGCATTTT
cdr3_aa: CASSESHRAFSNQPQHF

d_call: .
clone_size: .
j_call: TRBJ2-1
v_call: TRBV6-4
cdr3_nt: TGTGCCAGCAGTGAACGAAGGATAAGGGGTAAGTTCTTC
cdr3_aa: CASSERRIRGKFF

d_call: .
clone_size: .
j_call: TRBJ2-3
v_call: TRBV30
cdr3_nt: TGTGCCTGGAGTAAAAGTTCGGGCCTGACAGATACGCAGTATTTT
cdr3_aa: CAWSKSSGLTDTQYF

d_call: TRBD1
clone_size: .
j_call: TRBJ1-5
v_call: TRBV27
cdr3_nt: TGTGCCAGCAGTTTAGCGGGTCAGGGGGATCAGCCCCAGCATTTT
cdr3_aa: CASSLAGQGDQPQHF

d_call: .
clone_size: once
j_call: TRBJ1-1
v_call: TRBV14
cdr3_nt: TGTGCCAGCAGTCGGGGCGCGGGAACGAACACTGAAGCTTTCTTT
cdr3_aa: CASSRGAGTNTEAFF

d_call: .
clone_size: .
j_call: TRBJ2-7
v_call: TRBV19
cdr3_nt: TGTGCCAGTAGCCGACGAGCGGTATCCTACGAGCAGTACTTC
cdr3_aa: CASSRRAVSYEQYF

d_call: .
clone_size: .
j_call: TRBJ2-1
v_call: TRBV19
cdr3_nt: TGTGCCAGTAGTAGGGCGCGCTTTTACAATGAGCAGTTCTTC
cdr3_aa: CASSRARFYNEQFF

d_call: .
clone_size: few
j_call: TRBJ1-5
v_call: TRBV24-1
cdr3_nt: TGTGCCACCGGGGGCTGGATTGGTGGCAGTTCGTCGGGCAGAGGTCAGCCCCAGCATTTT
cdr3_aa: CATGGWIGGSSSGRGQPQHF

d_call: .
clone_size: .
j_call: TRBJ1-6
v_call: TRBV7-6
cdr3_nt: TGTGCCAGCAGCCCAACAAGGGGCTCCTATAATTCACCCCTCCACTTT
cdr3_aa: CASSPTRGSYNSPLHF

d_call: .
clone_size: once
j_call: TRBJ1-4
v_call: TRBV15
cdr3_nt: TGTGCCACCAGCAGAGAGACTGCGAAACTGTTTTTT
cdr3_aa: CATSRETAKLFF

d_call: .
clone_size: .
j_call: TRBJ1-2
v_call: TRBV30
cdr3_nt: TGTGCCTGGAGTGTATCAGGGTATGGCTACACCTTC
cdr3_aa: CAWSVSGYGYTF

d_call: .
clone_size: .
j_call: TRBJ1-2
v_call: TRBV9
cdr3_nt: TGTGCCAGCAGCGCACACGAAACAGGGACCGGCTACACCTTC
cdr3_aa: CASSAHETGTGYTF

d_call: .
clone_size: .
j_call: TRBJ1-3
v_call: TRBV7-2
cdr3_nt: TGTGCCAGCAGCCAAGATGGGACAACTGGAAACACCATATATTTT
cdr3_aa: CASSQDGTTGNTIYF

d_call: .
clone_size: .
j_call: TRBJ1-3
v_call: TRBV19
cdr3_nt: TGTGCCAGTAGTATAGGCCAGGACTCTGGAAACACCATATATTTT
cdr3_aa: CASSIGQDSGNTIYF

d_call: .
clone_size: .
j_call: TRBJ1-1
v_call: TRBV5-6
cdr3_nt: TGTGCCAGCAGCGGGGTTGGGAGGGGCACTGAAGCTTTCTTT
cdr3_aa: CASSGVGRGTEAFF

d_call: .
clone_size: .
j_call: TRBJ2-3
v_call: TRBV5-1
cdr3_nt: TGCGCCAGCAGCCGAAGGTCCACTGGGTTCACAGATACGCAGTATTTT
cdr3_aa: CASSRRSTGFTDTQYF

d_call: .
clone_size: .
j_call: TRBJ1-4
v_call: TRBV12-5
cdr3_nt: TGTGCTAGTGGTTTTGTTAGTCGGGGTGCAACTAATGAAAAACTGTTTTTT
cdr3_aa: CASGFVSRGATNEKLFF

d_call: TRBD2
clone_size: .
j_call: TRBJ2-1
v_call: TRBV10-3
cdr3_nt: TGTGCCATCAGTGAGTCGATCGGACTAGCGGGGGGGCGTGAGCAGTTCTTC
cdr3_aa: CAISESIGLAGGREQFF

d_call: TRBD2
clone_size: .
j_call: TRBJ2-5
v_call: TRBV5-5
cdr3_nt: TGTGCCAGCAGAATAGCGGGACAAGAGACCCAGTACTTC
cdr3_aa: CASRIAGQETQYF

d_call: .
clone_size: .
j_call: TRBJ1-1
v_call: TRBV5-6
cdr3_nt: TGTGCCAGCAGCTTGGGACAAATAACTGAAGCTTTCTTT
cdr3_aa: CASSLGQITEAFF

d_call: .
clone_size: .
j_call: TRBJ1-3
v_call: TRBV6-5
cdr3_nt: TGTGCCAGCAGTTACTCTGGCAGGTTCCCTGGAAACACCATATATTTT
cdr3_aa: CASSYSGRFPGNTIYF

d_call: .
clone_size: .
j_call: TRBJ1-1
v_call: TRBV28
cdr3_nt: TGTGCCAGCAGCCCGACGGATGGGGTGAACACTGAAGCTTTCTTT
cdr3_aa: CASSPTDGVNTEAFF

d_call: .
clone_size: .
j_call: TRBJ1-4
v_call: TRBV14
cdr3_nt: TGTGCCAGTTGGGACGTCCAACACCCAAAACTGTTTTTT
cdr3_aa: CASWDVQHPKLFF

d_call: TRBD2
clone_size: .
j_call: TRBJ2-3
v_call: TRBV3-1/TRBV3-2
cdr3_nt: TGTGCCAGCAGCCAGGATAGCGGGGGGAACACAGATACGCAGTATTTT
cdr3_aa: CASSQDSGGNTDTQYF

d_call: .
clone_size: .
j_call: TRBJ2-7
v_call: TRBV6-6
cdr3_nt: TGTGCCAGCAGTTACCTTCCGGACTACGAGCAGTACTTC
cdr3_aa: CASSYLPDYEQYF

d_call: TRBD1
clone_size: .
j_call: TRBJ1-2
v_call: TRBV14
cdr3_nt: TGTGCCAGCAGCCCCGGACAGGGAGGCTATGGCTACACCTTC
cdr3_aa: CASSPGQGGYGYTF

d_call: TRBD1
clone_size: .
j_call: TRBJ1-4
v_call: TRBV5-3
cdr3_nt: TGTGCCAGAAGCAGGCGGGACAGGGAGGCAACTAATGAAAAACTGTTTTTT
cdr3_aa: CARSRRDREATNEKLFF

d_call: TRBD1
clone_size: .
j_call: TRBJ2-3
v_call: TRBV13
cdr3_nt: TGTGCCAGCAGCTTAGGCATCGGACAGGGGCCTACAGATACGCAGTATTTT
cdr3_aa: CASSLGIGQGPTDTQYF

d_call: .
clone_size: .
j_call: TRBJ1-5
v_call: TRBV28
cdr3_nt: TGTGCCAGCAGTTTGGATAAGGTTCCCTTCGGGAATCAGCCCCAGCATTTT
cdr3_aa: CASSLDKVPFGNQPQHF